This T cell receptor beta chain was identified in a study of shared clonotypes between healthy human individuals. Study overall: CD8 memory received one plate per donor, CD8 naive two, CD4 memory three and CD4 naive three. Study-level points and caveats: Clonotypes shared by all four donors outscored non-shared clonotypes in generation probability.

CD45RA+ naive and CD45RA-negative memory subsets were separated from CD4+ cells. This CDR3 has 12 residues. Deletions cut 3 bases from V and 15 bases from J, with 15 bases between. The V gene's germline CDR1 is SNHLY and CDR2 FYNNEI. This clone was found once. Its antigen is not known. Some clones are missing from TCRdb's copy, which holds only in-frame ones; the method was immunoSEQ multiplex PCR. The sample has about 1.1 million clones; 75% to 85% are singletons. What was sequenced was memory CD4+ T cells from PBMCs. Specified subset: CD45RA-negative fraction. This clonotype originated in a man aged 18 to 29 in good health. Some clones in this sample may be carry-over from other donors' samples. The chain links TRBV2 to TRBJ1-5; weak D call: TRBD1 (6 bases). The CDR3 spells CASSDGPGGAHF. CDR3 in DNA: TGTGCCAGCAGTGACGGCCCCGGGGGCGCGCATTTT.